The following is a T cell receptor beta chain sequence with its context. In preparing the TRB cDNA libraries, 5' RACE with UMI labels was used. TCRdb reprocessed the 5' RACE reads and stores each CDR3 protein as one record, lacking DNA. Recorded here are about 40,000 distinct CDR3 sequences; the top ten clones represent about 8%. Germline lookup yields CDR1 SEHNR and CDR2 FQNEAQ (reference sequence). CDR3 length equals 15 residues. These data are taken from a study of CXCR3-negative and CXCR3-positive naive CD8 T cells. The sample was memory CD8+ T cells from blood. The clonotype was recovered from a human donor in good health. Some clones in this sample may be carry-over from other donors' samples. V and J are TRBV7-9 and TRBJ1-3. CDR3: CASTSLDQSGNTIYF. The complete variable domain, with remaining parts taken from reference TRBV7-9 and TRBJ1-3, reads DTGVSQNPRHKITKRGQNVTFRCDPISEHNRLYWYRQTLGQGPEFLTYFQNEAQLEKSRLLSDRFSAERPKGSFSTLEIQRTEQGDSAMYLCASTSLDQSGNTIYFGEGSWLTVV.